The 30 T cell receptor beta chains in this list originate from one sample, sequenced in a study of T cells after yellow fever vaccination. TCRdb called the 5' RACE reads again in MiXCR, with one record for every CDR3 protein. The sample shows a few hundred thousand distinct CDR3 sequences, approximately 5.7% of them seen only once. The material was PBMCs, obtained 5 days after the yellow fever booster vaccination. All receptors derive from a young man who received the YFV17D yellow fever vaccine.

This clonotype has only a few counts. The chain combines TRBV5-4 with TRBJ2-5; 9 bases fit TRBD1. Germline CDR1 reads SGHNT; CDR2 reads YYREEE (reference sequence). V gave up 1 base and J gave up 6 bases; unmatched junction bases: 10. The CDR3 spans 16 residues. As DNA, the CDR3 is TGTGCCAGCAGCTTGTCCCTGGGACAGGGTTTGAAGACCCAGTACTTC. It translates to CASSLSLGQGLKTQYF.

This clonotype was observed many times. CDR3 sequence (DNA): TGCGCCAGCAACAATGGTCGACTAGGCCACCAAGCAGATACGCAGTATTTT. Translated: CASNNGRLGHQADTQYF. V usage is TRBV5-1 and J usage is TRBJ2-3; a possible D gene is TRBD2 (6 bases). V lost 6 bases to trimming and J lost 4 bases, with 24 bases between them. The germline CDR1 and CDR2 sequences are SGHRS and YFSETQ. The CDR3 is 17 residues long.

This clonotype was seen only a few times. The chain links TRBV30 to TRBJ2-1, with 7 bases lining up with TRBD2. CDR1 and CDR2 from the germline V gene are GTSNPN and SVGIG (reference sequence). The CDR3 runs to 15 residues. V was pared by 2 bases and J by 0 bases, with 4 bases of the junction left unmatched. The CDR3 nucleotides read TGTGCCTGGAGTCCGGGACTAAGCTCCTACAATGAGCAGTTCTTC. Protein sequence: CAWSPGLSSYNEQFF.

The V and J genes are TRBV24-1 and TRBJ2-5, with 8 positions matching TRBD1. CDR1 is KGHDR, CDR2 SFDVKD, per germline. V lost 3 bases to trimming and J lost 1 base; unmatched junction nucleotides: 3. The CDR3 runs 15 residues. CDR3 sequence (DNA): TGTGCCACCAGTGATCCCGGGACAGGCCAAGAGACCCAGTACTTC. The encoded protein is CATSDPGTGQETQYF.

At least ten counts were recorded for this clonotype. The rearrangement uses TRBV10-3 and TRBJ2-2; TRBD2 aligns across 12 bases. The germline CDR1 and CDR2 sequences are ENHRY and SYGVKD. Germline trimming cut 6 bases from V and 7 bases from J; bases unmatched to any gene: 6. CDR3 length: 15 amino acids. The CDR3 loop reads CAIRSTSGSLGELFF. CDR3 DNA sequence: TGTGCCATCAGGTCGACTAGCGGGAGCCTCGGGGAGCTGTTTTTT.

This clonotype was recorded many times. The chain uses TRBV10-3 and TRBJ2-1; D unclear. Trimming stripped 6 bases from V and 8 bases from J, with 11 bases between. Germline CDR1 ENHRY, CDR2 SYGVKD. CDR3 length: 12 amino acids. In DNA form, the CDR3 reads TGTGCCATCAGCTCCAGAGTAGATGAGCAGTTCTTC. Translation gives CAISSRVDEQFF.

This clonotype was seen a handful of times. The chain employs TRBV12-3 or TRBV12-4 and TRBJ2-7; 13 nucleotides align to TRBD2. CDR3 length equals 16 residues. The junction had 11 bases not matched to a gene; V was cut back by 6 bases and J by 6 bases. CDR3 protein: CASSPLAGGTGGEQYF. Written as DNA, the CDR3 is TGTGCCAGCAGCCCACTAGCGGGAGGGACTGGGGGCGAGCAGTACTTC.

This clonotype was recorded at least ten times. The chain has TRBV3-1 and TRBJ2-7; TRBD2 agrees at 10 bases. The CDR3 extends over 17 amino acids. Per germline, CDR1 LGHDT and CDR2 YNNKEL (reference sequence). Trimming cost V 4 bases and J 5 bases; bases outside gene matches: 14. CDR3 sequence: CASSRGALTSGIHEQYF. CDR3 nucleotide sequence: TGTGCCAGCAGCCGCGGGGCACTTACTAGCGGGATCCACGAGCAGTACTTC.

CDR3: CASSPGSPTYNEQFF. Written as DNA, the CDR3 is TGTGCCAGCAGTCCCGGGAGTCCGACCTACAATGAGCAGTTCTTC. The chain employs TRBV12-3 or TRBV12-4 and TRBJ2-1; tentatively, D is TRBD2 (6 bases). This CDR3 contains 15 residues. The V and J ends lost 5 bases and 2 bases respectively, with 13 bases between them.

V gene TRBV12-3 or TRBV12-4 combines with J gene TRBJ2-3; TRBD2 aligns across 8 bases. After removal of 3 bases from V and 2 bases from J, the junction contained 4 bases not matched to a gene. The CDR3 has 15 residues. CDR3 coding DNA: TGTGCCAGCAGTTTTGCTAGCGGGTTCACAGATACGCAGTATTTT. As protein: CASSFASGFTDTQYF.

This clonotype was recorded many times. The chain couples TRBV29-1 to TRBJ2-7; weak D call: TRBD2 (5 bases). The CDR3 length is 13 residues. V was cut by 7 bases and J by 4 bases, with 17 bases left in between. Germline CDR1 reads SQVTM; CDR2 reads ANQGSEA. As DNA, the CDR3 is TGCAGCGGCTACGGACCCGAGGGTTACGAGCAGTACTTC. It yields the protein CSGYGPEGYEQYF.

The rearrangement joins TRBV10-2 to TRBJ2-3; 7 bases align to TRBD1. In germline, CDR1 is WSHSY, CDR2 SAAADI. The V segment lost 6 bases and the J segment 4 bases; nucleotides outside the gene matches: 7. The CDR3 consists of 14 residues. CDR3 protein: CASRATGSADTQYF. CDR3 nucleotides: TGCGCCAGCAGGGCGACAGGGTCGGCAGATACGCAGTATTTT.

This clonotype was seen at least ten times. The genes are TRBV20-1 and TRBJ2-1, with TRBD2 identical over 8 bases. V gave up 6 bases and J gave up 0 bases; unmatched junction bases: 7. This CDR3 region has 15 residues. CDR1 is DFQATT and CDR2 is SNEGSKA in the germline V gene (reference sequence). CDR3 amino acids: CSATTGTSSYNEQFF. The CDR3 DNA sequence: TGCAGTGCAACCACCGGGACTAGCTCCTACAATGAGCAGTTCTTC.

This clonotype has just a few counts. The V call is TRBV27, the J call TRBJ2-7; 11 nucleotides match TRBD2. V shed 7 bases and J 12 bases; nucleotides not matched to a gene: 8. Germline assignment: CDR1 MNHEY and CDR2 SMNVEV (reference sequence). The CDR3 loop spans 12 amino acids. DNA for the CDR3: TGTGCCAGCATGTCGATAGCGGGAGGGGCGTACTTC. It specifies CASMSIAGGAYF.

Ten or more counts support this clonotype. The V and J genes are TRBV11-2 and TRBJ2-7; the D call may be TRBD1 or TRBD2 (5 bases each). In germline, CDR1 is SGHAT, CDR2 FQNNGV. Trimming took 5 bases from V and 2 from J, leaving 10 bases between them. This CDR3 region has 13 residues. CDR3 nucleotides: TGTGCCAGCAGCCTGGGACGGACCTACGAGCAGTACTTC. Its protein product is CASSLGRTYEQYF.

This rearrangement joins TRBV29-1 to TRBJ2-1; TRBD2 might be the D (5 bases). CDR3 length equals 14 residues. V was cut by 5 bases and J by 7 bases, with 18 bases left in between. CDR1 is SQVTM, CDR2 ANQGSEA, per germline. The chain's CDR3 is CSVPWPTGNNEQFF. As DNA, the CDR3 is TGCAGCGTTCCTTGGCCTACGGGGAATAATGAGCAGTTCTTC.

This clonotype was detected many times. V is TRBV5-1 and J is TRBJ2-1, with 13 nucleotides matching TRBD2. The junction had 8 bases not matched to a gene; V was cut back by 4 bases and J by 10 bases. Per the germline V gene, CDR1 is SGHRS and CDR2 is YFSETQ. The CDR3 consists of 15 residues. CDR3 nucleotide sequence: TGCGCCAGCAGCGACGGACTAGCGGGAGCACGGGAGCAGTTCTTC. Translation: CASSDGLAGAREQFF.

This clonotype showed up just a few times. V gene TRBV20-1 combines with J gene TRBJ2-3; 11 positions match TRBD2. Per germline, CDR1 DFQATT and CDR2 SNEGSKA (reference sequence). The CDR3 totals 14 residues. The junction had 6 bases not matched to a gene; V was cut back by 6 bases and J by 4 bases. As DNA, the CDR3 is TGCAGTGCAACTAGCGGGAGCTGGCCAGATACGCAGTATTTT. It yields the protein CSATSGSWPDTQYF.

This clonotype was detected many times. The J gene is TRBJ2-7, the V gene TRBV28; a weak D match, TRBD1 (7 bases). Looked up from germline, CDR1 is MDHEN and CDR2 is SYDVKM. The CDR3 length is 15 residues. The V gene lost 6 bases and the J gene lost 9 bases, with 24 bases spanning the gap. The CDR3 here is CASSQWAGQTLRQYF. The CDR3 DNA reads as TGTGCCAGCAGCCAATGGGCGGGACAGACATTACGGCAGTACTTC.

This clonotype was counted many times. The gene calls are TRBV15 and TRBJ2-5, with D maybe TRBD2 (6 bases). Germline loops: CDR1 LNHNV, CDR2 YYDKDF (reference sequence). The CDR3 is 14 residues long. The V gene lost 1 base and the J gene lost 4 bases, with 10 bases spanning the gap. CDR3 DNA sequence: TGTGCCACCAGCAGAGGTCGGGACTCAGAGACCCAGTACTTC. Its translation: CATSRGRDSETQYF.

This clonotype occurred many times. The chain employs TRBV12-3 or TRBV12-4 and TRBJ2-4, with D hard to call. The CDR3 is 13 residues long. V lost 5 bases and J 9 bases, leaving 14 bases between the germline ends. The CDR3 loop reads CASSTNHFGIQYF. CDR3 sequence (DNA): TGTGCCAGCAGTACCAACCACTTCGGCATTCAGTACTTC.

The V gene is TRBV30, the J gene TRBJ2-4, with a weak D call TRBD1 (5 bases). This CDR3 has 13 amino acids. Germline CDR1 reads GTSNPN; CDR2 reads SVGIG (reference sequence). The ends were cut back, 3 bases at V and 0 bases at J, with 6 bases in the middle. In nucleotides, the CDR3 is TGTGCCTGGAGGACAGCAGCCAAAAACATTCAGTACTTC. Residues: CAWRTAAKNIQYF.

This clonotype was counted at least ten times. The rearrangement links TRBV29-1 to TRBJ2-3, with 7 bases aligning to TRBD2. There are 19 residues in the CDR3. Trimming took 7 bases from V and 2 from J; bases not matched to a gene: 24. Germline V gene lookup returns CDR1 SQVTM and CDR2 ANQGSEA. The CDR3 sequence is CSAQEGLPIHGVSTDTQYF. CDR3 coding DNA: TGCAGCGCCCAAGAGGGACTACCTATCCACGGGGTGTCCACAGATACGCAGTATTTT.

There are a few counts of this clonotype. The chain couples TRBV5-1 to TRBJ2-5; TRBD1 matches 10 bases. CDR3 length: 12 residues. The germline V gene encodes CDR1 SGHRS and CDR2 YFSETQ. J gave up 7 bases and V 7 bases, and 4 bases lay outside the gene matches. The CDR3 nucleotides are TGCGCCAGCGGGACAGGGGAGGTGACCCAGTACTTC. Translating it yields CASGTGEVTQYF.

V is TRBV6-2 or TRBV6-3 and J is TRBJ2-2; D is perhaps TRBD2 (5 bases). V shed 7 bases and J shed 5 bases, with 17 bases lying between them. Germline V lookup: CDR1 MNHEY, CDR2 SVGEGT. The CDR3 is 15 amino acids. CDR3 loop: CASMARAVRTGELFF. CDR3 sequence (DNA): TGTGCCAGCATGGCGCGGGCGGTGAGGACCGGGGAGCTGTTTTTT.

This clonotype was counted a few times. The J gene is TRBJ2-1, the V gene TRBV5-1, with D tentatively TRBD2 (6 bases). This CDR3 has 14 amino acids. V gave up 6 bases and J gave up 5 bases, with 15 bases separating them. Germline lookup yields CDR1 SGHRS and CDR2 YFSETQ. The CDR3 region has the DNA TGCGCCAGCAAGACGAGCGGGTCCCACAATGAGCAGTTCTTC. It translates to CASKTSGSHNEQFF.

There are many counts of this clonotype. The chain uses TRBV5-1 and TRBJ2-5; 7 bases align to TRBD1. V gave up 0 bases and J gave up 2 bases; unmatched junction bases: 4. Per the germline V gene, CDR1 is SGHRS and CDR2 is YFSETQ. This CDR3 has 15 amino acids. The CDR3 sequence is CASSLDRGFQETQYF. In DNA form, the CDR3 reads TGCGCCAGCAGCTTGGACAGGGGATTTCAAGAGACCCAGTACTTC.

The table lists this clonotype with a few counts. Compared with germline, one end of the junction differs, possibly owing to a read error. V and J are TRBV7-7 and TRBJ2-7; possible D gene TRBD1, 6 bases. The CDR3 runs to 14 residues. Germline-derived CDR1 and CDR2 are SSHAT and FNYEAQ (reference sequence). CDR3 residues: CASSLGPGDYEQYF. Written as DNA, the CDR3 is TGTGCTAGCAGCTTAGGCCCAGGGGACTACGAGCAGTACTTC. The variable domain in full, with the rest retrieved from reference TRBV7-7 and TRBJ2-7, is GAGVSQSPRYKVTKRGQDVTLRCDPISSHATLYWYQQALGQGPEFLTYFNYEAQPDKSGLPSDRFSAERPEGSISTLTIQRTEQRDSAMYRCASSLGPGDYEQYFGPGTRLTVT.

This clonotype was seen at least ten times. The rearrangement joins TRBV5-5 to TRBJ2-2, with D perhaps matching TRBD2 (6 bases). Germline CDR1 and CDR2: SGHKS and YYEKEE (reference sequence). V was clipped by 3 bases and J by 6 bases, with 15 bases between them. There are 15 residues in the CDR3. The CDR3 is CASSSLAGLAGELFF. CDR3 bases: TGTGCCAGCAGCTCCCTGGCGGGATTGGCCGGGGAGCTGTTTTTT.

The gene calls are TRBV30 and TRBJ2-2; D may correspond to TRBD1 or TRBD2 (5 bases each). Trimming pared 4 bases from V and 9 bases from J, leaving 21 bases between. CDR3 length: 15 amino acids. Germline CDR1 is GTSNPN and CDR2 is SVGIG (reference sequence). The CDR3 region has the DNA TGTGCCTGGACTGTACCCGGGACCCACAGCCGGGAGCTGTTTTTT. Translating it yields CAWTVPGTHSRELFF. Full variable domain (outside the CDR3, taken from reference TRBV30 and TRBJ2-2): SQTIHQWPATLVQPVGSPLSLECTVEGTSNPNLYWYRQAAGRGLQLLFYSVGIGQISSEVPQNLSASRPQDRQFILSSKKLLLSDSGFYLCAWTVPGTHSRELFFGEGSRLTVL.